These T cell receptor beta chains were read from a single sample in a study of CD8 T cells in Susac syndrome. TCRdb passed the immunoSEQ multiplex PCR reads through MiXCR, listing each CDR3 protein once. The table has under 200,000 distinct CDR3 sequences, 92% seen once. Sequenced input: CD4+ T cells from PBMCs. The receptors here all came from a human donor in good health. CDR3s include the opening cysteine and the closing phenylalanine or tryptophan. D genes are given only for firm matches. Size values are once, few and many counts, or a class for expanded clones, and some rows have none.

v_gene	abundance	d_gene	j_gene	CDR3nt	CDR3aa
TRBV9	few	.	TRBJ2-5	TGTGCCAGCAGCCCCCGACTGGGGGAGACCCAGTACTTC	CASSPRLGETQYF
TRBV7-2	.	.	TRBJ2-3	TGTGCCAGCAGCTTGGGACCCGTCACAGATACGCAGTATTTT	CASSLGPVTDTQYF
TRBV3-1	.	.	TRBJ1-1	TGTGCCAGCAGCCAACCGGGAATGAACACTGAAGCTTTCTTT	CASSQPGMNTEAFF
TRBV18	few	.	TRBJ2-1	TGTGCCAGCTCACCTGAGTACAATGAGCAGTTCTTC	CASSPEYNEQFF
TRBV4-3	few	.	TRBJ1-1	TGCGCCAGCAGCCCCCGACAGGCCGCTGAAGCTTTCTTT	CASSPRQAAEAFF
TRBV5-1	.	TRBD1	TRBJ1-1	TGCGCCAGCAGCTCCCAACAGGGGGGTGAAGCTTTCTTT	CASSSQQGGEAFF
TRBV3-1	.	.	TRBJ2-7	TGTGCCAGCAGCCAAGGAGTCCGGGCCTCCTACGAGCAGTACTTC	CASSQGVRASYEQYF
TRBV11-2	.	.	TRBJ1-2	TGTGCCAGCAGCCCAGGCGGGGGCAGTTATGGCTACACCTTC	CASSPGGGSYGYTF
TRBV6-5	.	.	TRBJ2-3	TGTGCCAGCAGTTACTCCGGCCAAACAAACACAGATACGCAGTATTTT	CASSYSGQTNTDTQYF
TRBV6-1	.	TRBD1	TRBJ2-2	TGTGCCAGCAGAGGGACAGGGTCAGCCACCGGGGAGCTGTTTTTT	CASRGTGSATGELFF
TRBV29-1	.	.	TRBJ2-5	TGCAGCGTTGGGGGTATCGATTCGGAGACCCAGTACTTC	CSVGGIDSETQYF
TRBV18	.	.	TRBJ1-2	TGTGCCAGCTCACCGTCAGGGGATAACTATGGCTACACCTTC	CASSPSGDNYGYTF
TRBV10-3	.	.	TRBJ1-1	TGTGCCATCAGAGGAGGACGGAACACTGAAGCTTTCTTT	CAIRGGRNTEAFF
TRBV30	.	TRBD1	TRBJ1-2	TGTGCCTGGAGCCAAAAGGGGGCAGCTAACTATGGCTACACCTTC	CAWSQKGAANYGYTF
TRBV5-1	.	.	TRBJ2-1	TGCGCCAGCTGCCGGGACATGAGGAATGAGCAGTTCTTC	CASCRDMRNEQFF
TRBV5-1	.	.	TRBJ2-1	TGCGCCAGCAGCGACCCAGGGGGGGACAATGAGCAGTTCTTC	CASSDPGGDNEQFF
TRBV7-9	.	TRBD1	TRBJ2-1	TGTGCCAGCAGCTTAGTTAAACAGGGGTCGGCAGCCGGGACTGAGCAGTTCTTC	CASSLVKQGSAAGTEQFF
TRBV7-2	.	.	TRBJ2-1	TGTGCCAGCAGCTTACCAAGCAGGGAGCAGTTCTTC	CASSLPSREQFF
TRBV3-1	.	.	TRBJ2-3	TGTGCCAGCAGCCAAGAAGTTGGCAGGGAGTATTTT	CASSQEVGREYF
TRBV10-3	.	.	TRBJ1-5	TGTGCCATCGGGGTGAGCAATCAGCCCCAGCATTTT	CAIGVSNQPQHF
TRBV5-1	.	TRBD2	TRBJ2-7	TGCGCCAGCAGCTTGGGTGGTAGCGGGAGCGCGGAGCAGTACTTC	CASSLGGSGSAEQYF
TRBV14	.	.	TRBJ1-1	TGTGCCAGCAGCCCCCGGGACACCACTGAAGCTTTCTTT	CASSPRDTTEAFF
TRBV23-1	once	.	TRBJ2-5	TGCGCCAGCAGTCAGTCACCGTCCTTCCCGGAGTACTTC	CASSQSPSFPEYF
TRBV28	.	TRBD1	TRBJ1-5	TGTGCCAGCAGGCCGGGACAGGGCTATCAGCCCCAGCATTTT	CASRPGQGYQPQHF
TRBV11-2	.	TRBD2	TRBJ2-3	TGTGCCAGCAGCGCCCGACTAGCGGGGGGGATTTCTGATACGCAGTATTTT	CASSARLAGGISDTQYF
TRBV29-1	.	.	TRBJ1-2	TGCAGCGTCCAGAGCTCAGTTTATGGCTACACCTTC	CSVQSSVYGYTF
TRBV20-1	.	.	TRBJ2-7	TGCAGTGCTAGGGACCCTAGGGGTTACTACGAGCAGTACTTC	CSARDPRGYYEQYF
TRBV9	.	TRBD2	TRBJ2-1	TGTGCCAGCAGCGTAGCTATCCGGTCTAGCGGGGGGTTAAACAATGAGCAGTTCTTC	CASSVAIRSSGGLNNEQFF
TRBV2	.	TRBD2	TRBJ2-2	TGTGCCAGCAGTGCTAGCGGGAGGGGCACCGGGGAGCTGTTTTTT	CASSASGRGTGELFF